This entry concerns a single T cell receptor beta chain. This CDR3 is 16 amino acids long. Looked up from germline, CDR1 is MGHRA and CDR2 is YSYEKL. Losses at the gene ends were 1 base for V and 0 bases for J; bases not matched to a gene: 2. This entry comes from a study of blood T cell repertoires in COVID-19. About the research overall: Material from acute and convalescent COVID-19 was sourced from the United States, Italy and Spain.

Measured with immunoSEQ multiplex PCR; TCRdb has only the in-frame clones, and not every one. The sample holds under 200,000 clones; 86% are singletons and the top ten take roughly 7%. This chain joins TRBV4-1 and TRBJ1-1; 10 bases match TRBD1. The sequencing input was peripheral blood. This clonotype was sampled from a woman of 80 years or more in a cohort sampled during active or convalescent COVID-19. The CDR3 DNA is TGCGCCAGCAGCCAAGGACAGGGGGCGGTGAACACTGAAGCTTTCTTT. This sequence encodes CASSQGQGAVNTEAFF.